This record covers a single T cell receptor beta chain. Its specificity is not known. These data originate in a study of OX40 agonist ivuxolimab in advanced cancers. Whole-study results and caveats: Compared with CD4+, CD8+ T cells on average had more expanded clones. Among the lowest peripheral clonal expansion occurred in 0.1-3.0 mg/kg partial responders. Some nonresponders additionally presented with little normalized T-cell clonal expansion.

V was pared by 3 bases and J by 3 bases, with 12 bases between. CDR1 and CDR2 (germline): MNHEY, SVGAGI. This CDR3 is built from 14 residues. The data were produced by immunoSEQ multiplex PCR, yet TCRdb's version contains in-frame clones alone and is incomplete. Among roughly 30,000 clones, less than 90% were seen once, and the ten largest hold approximately 16%. The chain uses TRBV6-5 and TRBJ2-7, with D perhaps matching TRBD1 (6 bases). This receptor was taken from an adult with an advanced solid tumor such as melanoma, head and neck, liver or kidney cancer. Sequenced here: CD4+ or CD8+ T cells sorted from blood, sampled in a trial of the OX40 agonist ivuxolimab. The CDR3 DNA is TGTGCCAGCAGTTATAACCCGGACAGCTACGAGCAGTACTTC. Protein sequence: CASSYNPDSYEQYF.